This entry describes one T cell receptor (beta chain). Trimming pared 1 base from V and 5 bases from J, leaving 9 bases between. CDR3 length: 13 amino acids. Germline V lookup: CDR1 KGHSH, CDR2 LQKENI. This entry is derived from a study of PD-L1 blockade in urothelial cancer. Study as a whole: Starting in about 2014, patients were given atezolizumab (1,200 mg intravenously every 3 weeks). Blood-derived samples held a median approximately 140,000 T cells. Blood analysis was done at 3 weeks (second dose) and 6 weeks after treatment began.

This sample's time point: peripheral blood 6 weeks after treatment start. Patients presented with locally advanced or metastatic urothelial carcinoma. Data came from immunoSEQ multiplex PCR; TCRdb stores just in-frame clones and leaves some out. Counted here are 29,000 or so clones, approximately 81% occurring once; the ten biggest clones make up approximately 3%. The specimen comprised PBMCs, sampled around atezolizumab (anti-PD-L1) treatment. This rearrangement joins TRBV18 to TRBJ2-7; maybe TRBD1 (5 bases). This TCR derives from an older man with urothelial cancer. The CDR3 DNA reads as TGTGCCAGCTCACCACAGGGGAACAACGAGCAGTACTTC. It codes for CASSPQGNNEQYF.